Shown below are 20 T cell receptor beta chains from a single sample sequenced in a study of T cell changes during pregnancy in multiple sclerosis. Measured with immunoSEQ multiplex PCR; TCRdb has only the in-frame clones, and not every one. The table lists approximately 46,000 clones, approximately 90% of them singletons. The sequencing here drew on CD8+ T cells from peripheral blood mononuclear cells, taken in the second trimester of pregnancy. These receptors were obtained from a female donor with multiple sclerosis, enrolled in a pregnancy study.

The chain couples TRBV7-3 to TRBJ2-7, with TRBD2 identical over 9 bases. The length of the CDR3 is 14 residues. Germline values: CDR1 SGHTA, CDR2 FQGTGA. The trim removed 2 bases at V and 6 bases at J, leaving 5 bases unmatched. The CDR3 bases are TGTGCCAGCAGCTTACGCGGGGGGGCGGTCGAGCAGTACTTC. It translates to CASSLRGGAVEQYF.

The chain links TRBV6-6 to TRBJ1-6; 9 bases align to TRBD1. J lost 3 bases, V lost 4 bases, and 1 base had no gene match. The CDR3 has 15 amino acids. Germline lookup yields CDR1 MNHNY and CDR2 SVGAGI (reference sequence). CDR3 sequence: CASSSTGGYNSPLHF. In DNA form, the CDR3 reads TGTGCCAGCAGTTCGACAGGGGGCTATAATTCACCCCTCCACTTT.

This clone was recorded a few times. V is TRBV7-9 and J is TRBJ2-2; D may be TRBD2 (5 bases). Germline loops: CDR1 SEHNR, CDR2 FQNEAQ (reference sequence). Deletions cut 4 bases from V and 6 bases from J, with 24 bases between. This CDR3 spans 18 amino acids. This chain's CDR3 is CASSSSRQTMGLPGELFF. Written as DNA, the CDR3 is TGTGCCAGCAGCTCAAGTCGGCAGACTATGGGATTGCCCGGGGAGCTGTTTTTT.

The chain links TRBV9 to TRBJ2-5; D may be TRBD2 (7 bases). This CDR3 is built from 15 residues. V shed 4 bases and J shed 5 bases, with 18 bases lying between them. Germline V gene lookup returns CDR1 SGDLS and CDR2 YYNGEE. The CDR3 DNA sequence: TGTGCCAGCAGCCGCGAGGGGGGAGGGCGGGAGACCCAGTACTTC. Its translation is CASSREGGGRETQYF.

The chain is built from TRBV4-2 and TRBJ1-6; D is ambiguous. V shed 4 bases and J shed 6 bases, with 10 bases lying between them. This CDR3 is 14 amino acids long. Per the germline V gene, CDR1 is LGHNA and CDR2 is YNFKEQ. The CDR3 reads CASSPGLINSPLHF. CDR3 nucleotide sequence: TGTGCCAGCAGCCCGGGGTTGATTAATTCACCCCTCCACTTT.

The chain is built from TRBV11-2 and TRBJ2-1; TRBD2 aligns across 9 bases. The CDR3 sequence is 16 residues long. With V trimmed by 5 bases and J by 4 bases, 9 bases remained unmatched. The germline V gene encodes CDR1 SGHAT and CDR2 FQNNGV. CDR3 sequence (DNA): TGTGCCAGCAGCCGGCCCCTAGCGGGGATTTACAATGAGCAGTTCTTC. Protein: CASSRPLAGIYNEQFF.

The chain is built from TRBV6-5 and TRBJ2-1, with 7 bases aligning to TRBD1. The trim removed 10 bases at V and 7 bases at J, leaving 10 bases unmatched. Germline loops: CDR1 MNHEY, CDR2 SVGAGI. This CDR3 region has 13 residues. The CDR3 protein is CATEGQIGNEQFF. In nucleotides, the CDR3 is TGTGCCACCGAGGGACAGATCGGAAATGAGCAGTTCTTC.

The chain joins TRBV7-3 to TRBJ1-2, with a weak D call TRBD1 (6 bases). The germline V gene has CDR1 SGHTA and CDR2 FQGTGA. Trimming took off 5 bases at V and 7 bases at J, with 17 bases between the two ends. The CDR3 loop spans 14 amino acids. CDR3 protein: CASSPRGGLSGYTF. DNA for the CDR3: TGTGCCAGCAGCCCGCGGGGGGGGCTGAGTGGCTACACCTTC.

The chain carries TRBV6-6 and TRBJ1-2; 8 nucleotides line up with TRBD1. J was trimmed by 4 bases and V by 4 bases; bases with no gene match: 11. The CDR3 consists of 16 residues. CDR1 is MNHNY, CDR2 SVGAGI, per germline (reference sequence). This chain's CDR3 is CASSSAVSDRGYGYTF. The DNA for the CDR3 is TGTGCCAGCAGTTCGGCCGTTTCCGACAGGGGCTATGGCTACACCTTC.

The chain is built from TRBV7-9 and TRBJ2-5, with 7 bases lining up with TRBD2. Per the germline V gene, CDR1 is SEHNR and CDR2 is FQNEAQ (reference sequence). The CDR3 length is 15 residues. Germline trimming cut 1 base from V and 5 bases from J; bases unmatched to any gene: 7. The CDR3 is CASSLELAMGETQYF. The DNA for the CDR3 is TGTGCCAGCAGCTTAGAACTAGCGATGGGGGAGACCCAGTACTTC.

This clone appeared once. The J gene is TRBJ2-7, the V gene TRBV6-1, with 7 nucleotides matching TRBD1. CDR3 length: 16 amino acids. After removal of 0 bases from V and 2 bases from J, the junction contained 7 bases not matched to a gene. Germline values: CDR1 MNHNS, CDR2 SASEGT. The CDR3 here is CASSEARAGGAYEQYF. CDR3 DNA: TGTGCCAGCAGTGAAGCGCGGGCAGGGGGAGCCTACGAGCAGTACTTC.

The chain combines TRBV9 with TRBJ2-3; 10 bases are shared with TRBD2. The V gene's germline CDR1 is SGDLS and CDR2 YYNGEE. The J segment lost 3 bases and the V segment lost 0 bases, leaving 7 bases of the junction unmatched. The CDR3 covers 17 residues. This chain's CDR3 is CASSVVPERGGTDTQYF. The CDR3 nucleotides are TGTGCCAGCAGCGTAGTCCCCGAGCGGGGGGGTACAGATACGCAGTATTTT. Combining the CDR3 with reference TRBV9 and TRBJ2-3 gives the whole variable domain DSGVTQTPKHLITATGQRVTLRCSPRSGDLSVYWYQQSLDQGLQFLIQYYNGEERAKGNILERFSAQQFPDLHSELNLSSLELGDSALYFCASSVVPERGGTDTQYFGPGTRLTVL.

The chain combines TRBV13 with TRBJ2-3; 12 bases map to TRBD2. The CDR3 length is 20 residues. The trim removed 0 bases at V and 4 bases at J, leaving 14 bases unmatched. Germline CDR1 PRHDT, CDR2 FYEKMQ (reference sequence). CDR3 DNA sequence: TGTGCCAGCAGCTTAGGCCTGGGACTAGCGGGCTTGATGGGCGCAGATACGCAGTATTTT. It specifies CASSLGLGLAGLMGADTQYF.

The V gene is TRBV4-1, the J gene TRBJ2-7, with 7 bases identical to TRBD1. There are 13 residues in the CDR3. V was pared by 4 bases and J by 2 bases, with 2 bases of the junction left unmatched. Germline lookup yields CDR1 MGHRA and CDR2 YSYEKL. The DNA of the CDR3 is TGCGCCAGCAGCCTTGACAGGGCCTACGAGCAGTACTTC. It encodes CASSLDRAYEQYF.

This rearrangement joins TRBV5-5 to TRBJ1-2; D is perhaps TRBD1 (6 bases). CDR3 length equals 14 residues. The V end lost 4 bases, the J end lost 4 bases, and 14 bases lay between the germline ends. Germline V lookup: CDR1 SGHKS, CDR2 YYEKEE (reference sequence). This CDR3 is CASSDVGQLYGYTF. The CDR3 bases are TGTGCCAGCAGCGACGTTGGACAGCTCTATGGCTACACCTTC.

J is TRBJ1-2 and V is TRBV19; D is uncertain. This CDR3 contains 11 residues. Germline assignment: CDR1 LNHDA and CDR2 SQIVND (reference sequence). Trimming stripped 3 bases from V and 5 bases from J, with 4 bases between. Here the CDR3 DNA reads TGTGCCAGTAGTATCGGGTATGGCTACACCTTC. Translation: CASSIGYGYTF.

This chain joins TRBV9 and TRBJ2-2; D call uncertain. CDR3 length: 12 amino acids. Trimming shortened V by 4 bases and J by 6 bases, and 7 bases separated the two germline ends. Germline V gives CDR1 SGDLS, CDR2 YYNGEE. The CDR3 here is CASSPIPGELFF. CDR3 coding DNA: TGTGCCAGCAGCCCTATCCCCGGGGAGCTGTTTTTT.

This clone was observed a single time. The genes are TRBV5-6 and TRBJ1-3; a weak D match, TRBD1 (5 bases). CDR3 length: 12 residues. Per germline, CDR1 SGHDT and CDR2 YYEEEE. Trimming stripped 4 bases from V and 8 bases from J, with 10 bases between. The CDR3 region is CASSAAGDTIYF. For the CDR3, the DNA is TGTGCCAGCAGCGCAGCGGGGGACACCATATATTTT.

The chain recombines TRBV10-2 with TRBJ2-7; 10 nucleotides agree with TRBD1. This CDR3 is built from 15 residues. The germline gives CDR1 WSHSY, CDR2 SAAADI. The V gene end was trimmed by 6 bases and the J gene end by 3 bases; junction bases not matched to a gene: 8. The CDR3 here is CASRDSGTGVYEQYF. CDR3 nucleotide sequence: TGCGCCAGCAGAGATTCCGGGACAGGGGTCTACGAGCAGTACTTC.

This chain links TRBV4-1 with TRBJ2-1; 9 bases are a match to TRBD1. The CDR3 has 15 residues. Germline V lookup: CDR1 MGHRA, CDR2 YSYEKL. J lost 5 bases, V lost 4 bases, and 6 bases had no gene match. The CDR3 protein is CASSPGQGLHNEQFF. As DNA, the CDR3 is TGCGCCAGCAGCCCGGGACAGGGCCTCCACAATGAGCAGTTCTTC.